A selection of T cell receptor beta chains follows, all from one sample in a study of Ad26.COV2.S vaccination and SARS-CoV-2 variants. The data were produced by immunoSEQ multiplex PCR, yet TCRdb's version contains in-frame clones alone and is incomplete. The table shows about 440,000 clones, with around 88% occurring only once. Sequencing was performed on peripheral blood, taken in a trial of Ad26.COV2.S vaccine versus placebo. The receptor set was obtained from a person aged 18-65 years who received the Ad26.COV2.S COVID-19 vaccine or a placebo. Each CDR3 is given with its conserved first and last residue. A D gene is named only where the DNA matches it firmly. Only some rows state a clone size, as once, few, many or a class for expanded clones.

>NA|NA|TRBV29-1|TRBJ2-5
TGCAGCGTTGAAACCTTAGAGACCCAGTACTTC
CSVETLETQYF
>once|NA|TRBV7-6|TRBJ2-3
TGTGCCAGCAGCGTCCAACCACAGAGCACAGATACGCAGTATTTT
CASSVQPQSTDTQYF
>NA|TRBD1|TRBV2|TRBJ1-5
TGTGCCAGCAGTTGGGGACAGGGGGCTCAGCCCCAGCATTTT
CASSWGQGAQPQHF
>NA|NA|TRBV4-3|TRBJ2-1
TGCGCCAGCAGCCAAGCGGCAGGGCCCTACAATGAGCAGTTCTTC
CASSQAAGPYNEQFF
>NA|TRBD1|TRBV19|TRBJ1-2
TGTGCCAGTATAAATAATGGGCCAGGGGGATTCATCTGGGGCTACACCTTC
CASINNGPGGFIWGYTF
>NA|NA|TRBV11-2|TRBJ1-6
TGTGCCAGCAGCCTGGGGGGGCCTAATTCACCCCTCCACTTT
CASSLGGPNSPLHF
>NA|NA|TRBV29-1|TRBJ2-1
TGCAGCGTTGCACTGATATTGTACAATGAGCAGTTCTTC
CSVALILYNEQFF
>NA|NA|TRBV12-3/TRBV12-4|TRBJ1-1
TGTGCCAGCACATTACAGAGGAACACTGAAGCTTTCTTT
CASTLQRNTEAFF
>many|NA|TRBV28|TRBJ2-2
TGTGCCAGCTACCCCACAGGGTACACCGGGGAGCTGTTTTTT
CASYPTGYTGELFF
>NA|TRBD1|TRBV19|TRBJ2-3
TGTGCCAGTACCCAGAAGACAGGGACCGGTGGTACGCAGTATTTT
CASTQKTGTGGTQYF
>once|NA|TRBV6-2/TRBV6-3|TRBJ2-6
TGTGCCAGCAGTTACTCGACGGTATTTAGGTCTGGGGCCAACGTCCTGACTTTC
CASSYSTVFRSGANVLTF
>NA|NA|TRBV19|TRBJ2-6
TGTGCCAGTAGCCAAGGGACTCACGGGGCCAACGTCCTGACTTTC
CASSQGTHGANVLTF
>NA|TRBD1|TRBV15|TRBJ2-7
TGTGCCACCAGCAGAGCCGACAGGGGGCCGGATGAGCAGTACTTC
CATSRADRGPDEQYF
>NA|NA|TRBV6-5|TRBJ1-1
TGTGCCAGCAGTTACGGGCAGACCACTGAAGCTTTCTTT
CASSYGQTTEAFF
>NA|NA|TRBV29-1|TRBJ1-2
TGCAGCGTTGAAAAGGGCGGCTATGGCTACACCTTC
CSVEKGGYGYTF
>NA|TRBD1|TRBV2|TRBJ2-5
TGTGCCAGCAAAGGACAGGCCCAAGAGACCCAGTACTTC
CASKGQAQETQYF
>once|NA|TRBV11-2|TRBJ1-2
TGTGCCAGCAAGGCGACAGGCGGTGGCTACACCTTC
CASKATGGGYTF